These 32 T cell receptor beta chains were sequenced from one sample in a study of blood T cell repertoires in COVID-19. This table comes from immunoSEQ multiplex PCR, and its TCRdb copy is limited to in-frame clones, with some not included. The sample lists fewer than 350,000 clones, about 91% occurring once. The sequenced material came from peripheral blood. The source of these receptors is a man under 40 with COVID-19, enrolled during active disease.

The chain employs TRBV7-2 and TRBJ2-2; D unclear. In germline, CDR1 is SGHTA, CDR2 FQGNSA. Deletions cut 1 base from V and 8 bases from J, with 8 bases between. The CDR3 contains 13 residues. CDR3 protein: CASSLVQAGELFF. The CDR3, as DNA: TGTGCCAGCAGCTTAGTTCAGGCGGGGGAGCTGTTTTTT.

The rearrangement links TRBV19 to TRBJ2-7, with TRBD1 identical over 9 bases. The germline gives CDR1 LNHDA, CDR2 SQIVND (reference sequence). Trimming cost V 2 bases and J 1 base; bases outside gene matches: 3. The CDR3 has 15 residues. CDR3 coding DNA: TGTGCCAGTAGTATATCGGGACAGGGTTCCTACGAGCAGTACTTC. It encodes CASSISGQGSYEQYF.

The J gene is TRBJ1-4, the V gene TRBV4-2, with 9 bases fitting TRBD1. Looked up from germline, CDR1 is LGHNA and CDR2 is YNFKEQ. With 2 bases clipped from V and 0 bases from J, the junction kept 7 bases outside the gene matches. CDR3 length equals 18 residues. The CDR3 here is CASSQPTGGFATNEKLFF. As DNA, the CDR3 is TGTGCCAGCAGCCAACCGACAGGGGGATTTGCAACTAATGAAAAACTGTTTTTT.

The chain is built from TRBV5-6 and TRBJ2-7, with D possibly being TRBD1 (6 bases). This CDR3 region has 14 residues. The ends were cut back, 3 bases at V and 5 bases at J, with 15 bases in the middle. The germline V gene encodes CDR1 SGHDT and CDR2 YYEEEE. CDR3 sequence (DNA): TGTGCCAGCAGCTACCCCGGGCAGGGGAACGAGCAGTACTTC. Translation: CASSYPGQGNEQYF.

The chain combines TRBV11-2 with TRBJ1-4, with D tentatively TRBD1 (6 bases). V was trimmed by 2 bases and J by 8 bases, leaving 12 bases between them. The germline CDR1 and CDR2 sequences are SGHAT and FQNNGV. The CDR3 has 14 amino acids. CDR3 amino acids: CASSLWGGQEKLFF. CDR3 coding DNA: TGTGCCAGCAGCTTATGGGGGGGGCAGGAAAAACTGTTTTTT.

This sequence joins TRBV2 and TRBJ1-2; D remains unclear. There are 13 residues in the CDR3. CDR1 SNHLY and CDR2 FYNNEI come from the germline V gene. V was shortened by 2 bases and J by 1 base, with 5 bases between the two germline ends. Here the CDR3 DNA reads TGTGCCAGCAGTGAACAGGTTAACTATGGCTACACCTTC. Its translation is CASSEQVNYGYTF.

The rearrangement links TRBV27 to TRBJ2-4; tentative D call: TRBD2 (6 bases). The CDR3 totals 15 residues. Trimming removed 6 bases from V and 3 bases from J, with 15 bases in between. CDR1 is MNHEY, CDR2 SMNVEV, per germline (reference sequence). The CDR3 sequence: CASSPGDSFKNIQYF. Here the CDR3 DNA reads TGTGCCAGCAGCCCCGGGGACTCGTTCAAAAACATTCAGTACTTC.

The CDR3 coding sequence is TGTGCCAGCAGCTTAGTCCCCGGACAGGGCGAAGAGACCCAGTACTTC. This encodes CASSLVPGQGEETQYF. The chain joins TRBV11-2 to TRBJ2-5; 8 bases are a match to TRBD1. Looked up from germline, CDR1 is SGHAT and CDR2 is FQNNGV. Losses at the gene ends were 1 base for V and 3 bases for J; bases not matched to a gene: 7. The CDR3 covers 16 residues. The full variable domain, its missing parts supplied by reference TRBV11-2 and TRBJ2-5, is EAGVAQSPRYKIIEKRQSVAFWCNPISGHATLYWYQQILGQGPKLLIQFQNNGVVDDSQLPKDRFSAERLKGVDSTLKIQPAKLEDSAVYLCASSLVPGQGEETQYFGPGTRLLVL.

The rearrangement uses TRBV28 and TRBJ1-3, with TRBD1 as a possible D gene (6 bases). CDR1 and CDR2 (germline): MDHEN, SYDVKM. This CDR3 has 15 residues. The V and J ends lost 2 bases and 4 bases respectively, with 12 bases between them. The CDR3 region has the DNA TGTGCCAGCAGTTTACGGGGGGCGCTCGGAAACACCATATATTTT. It codes for CASSLRGALGNTIYF.

This chain uses TRBV6-2 or TRBV6-3 with TRBJ1-2; TRBD1 might be the D (5 bases). The length of the CDR3 is 17 residues. V was cut by 1 base and J by 8 bases, with 23 bases left in between. CDR1 is MNHEY and CDR2 is SVGEGT in the germline V gene. Here the CDR3 reads CASSYFQQGNRVDGYTF. In DNA form, the CDR3 reads TGTGCCAGCAGTTACTTTCAGCAGGGAAATCGGGTAGACGGCTACACCTTC.

This clone was detected a few times. The V call is TRBV18, the J call TRBJ1-1, with no clear D. CDR1 KGHSH and CDR2 LQKENI come from the germline V gene. This CDR3 is 15 amino acids long. V was shortened by 8 bases and J by 0 bases, with 16 bases between the two germline ends. CDR3 DNA sequence: TGTGCCAGCACTCTTGGCGGCGGCATGAACACTGAAGCTTTCTTT. This codes for CASTLGGGMNTEAFF.

The chain joins TRBV20-1 to TRBJ1-2, with a weak D call TRBD1 (5 bases). Germline assignment: CDR1 DFQATT and CDR2 SNEGSKA (reference sequence). V dropped 3 bases and J dropped 3 bases, with 20 bases sitting between them. The CDR3 has 16 amino acids. The CDR3 loop is CSASPLRGALDYGYTF. The DNA for the CDR3 is TGCAGTGCTAGTCCCTTAAGGGGCGCATTGGACTATGGCTACACCTTC.

About this clone itself: Other DNA sequences in this sample translate to the same CDR3. This chain uses TRBV6-5 with TRBJ2-2, with 8 bases aligning to TRBD1. Per germline, CDR1 MNHEY and CDR2 SVGAGI. CDR3 size: 15 residues. J was trimmed by 0 bases and V by 6 bases; bases with no gene match: 3. This chain's CDR3 is CASSRQGPNTGELFF. Written as DNA, the CDR3 is TGTGCCAGCAGCCGACAGGGGCCGAACACCGGGGAGCTGTTTTTT.

The CDR3 is CASSLVTGDYNEQFF. CDR3 sequence (DNA): TGCGCCAGCAGCTTGGTAACAGGGGACTACAATGAGCAGTTCTTC. The genes are TRBV5-1 and TRBJ2-1, with TRBD1 matching 7 bases. V trimming: 0 bases; J trimming: 3 bases; junction bases outside the gene matches: 3. The length of the CDR3 is 15 residues. Germline V gives CDR1 SGHRS, CDR2 YFSETQ.

This clone was counted once. The CDR3 bases are TGTGCCAGCAGTTTAGGGCAGGGTCTCTACGAGCAGTACTTC. Encoded protein: CASSLGQGLYEQYF. The chain recombines TRBV27 with TRBJ2-7; maybe TRBD1 (5 bases). The CDR3 extends over 14 amino acids. V lost 2 bases and J 3 bases, leaving 11 bases between the germline ends. Germline V gene data show CDR1 as MNHEY and CDR2 as SMNVEV (reference sequence).

This clone was detected only once. This chain connects TRBV4-2 to TRBJ2-5; 15 positions match TRBD2. CDR1 and CDR2 from the germline V gene are LGHNA and YNFKEQ. J lost 5 bases, V lost 0 bases, and 7 bases had no gene match. The CDR3 totals 18 residues. The DNA for the CDR3 is TGTGCCAGCAGCCAAGATCGGACTAGCGGGAGGGCCATCGAGACCCAGTACTTC. Encoded protein: CASSQDRTSGRAIETQYF.

V usage is TRBV5-7 and J usage is TRBJ1-2; 8 nucleotides match TRBD1. TRBV5-7 falls under the ORF class, with uncertain function. With V trimmed by 3 bases and J by 6 bases, 4 bases remained unmatched. This CDR3 is built from 13 residues. CDR3 residues: CASSSTGVDGYTF. As DNA, the CDR3 is TGTGCCAGCAGCTCGACAGGGGTGGATGGCTACACCTTC.

The chain's CDR3 is CASSYSLDLDRLNTGELFF. CDR3 DNA sequence: TGTGCCAGCAGTTACTCCCTAGACCTAGACAGGCTTAACACCGGGGAGCTGTTTTTT. The chain uses TRBV6-2 or TRBV6-3 and TRBJ2-2, with D perhaps TRBD1 (6 bases). V lost 0 bases, J lost 2 bases, and 19 bases lay in between. The germline V gene encodes CDR1 MNHEY and CDR2 SVGEGT. This CDR3 has 19 residues.

The CDR3 region has the DNA TGTGCCAGCAGCTTTCGGCTAGCGGCCTCCTACAATGAGCAGTTCTTC. It is translated as CASSFRLAASYNEQFF. V gene TRBV5-6 combines with J gene TRBJ2-1, with 7 bases lining up with TRBD2. The germline V gene encodes CDR1 SGHDT and CDR2 YYEEEE. This CDR3 has 16 amino acids. The ends lost 2 bases at V and 0 bases at J; junction bases unmatched: 5.

CDR3 nucleotide sequence: TGTGCCAGCAGCCCATACCTCGAGACAGGGGGCCCGAACACTGAAGCTTTCTTT. Translation: CASSPYLETGGPNTEAFF. The chain uses TRBV5-6 and TRBJ1-1; TRBD1 matches at 10 bases. The CDR3 spans 18 residues. Germline CDR1 SGHDT, CDR2 YYEEEE. J lost 1 base, V lost 4 bases, and 13 bases had no gene match.

The chain employs TRBV6-6 and TRBJ2-3; 9 bases match TRBD2. V was pared by 1 base and J by 1 base, with 0 bases of the junction left unmatched. This CDR3 spans 15 amino acids. Germline V lookup: CDR1 MNHNY, CDR2 SVGAGI (reference sequence). The CDR3 region has the DNA TGTGCCAGCAGTTACTGGACTAGCGGCACAGATACGCAGTATTTT. This codes for CASSYWTSGTDTQYF.

This rearrangement joins TRBV15 to TRBJ1-2; D uncertain. The CDR3 is 12 amino acids. The V end lost 5 bases, the J end lost 8 bases, and 12 bases lay between the germline ends. The germline gives CDR1 LNHNV, CDR2 YYDKDF (reference sequence). The CDR3 DNA follows: TGTGCCACCAGCCCCGGGAGGGAGGGCTACACCTTC. This codes for CATSPGREGYTF.

The chain combines TRBV5-1 with TRBJ2-1, with D possibly being TRBD1 (5 bases). Trimming pared 4 bases from V and 0 bases from J, leaving 20 bases between. The CDR3 runs to 18 residues. CDR1 and CDR2 (germline): SGHRS, YFSETQ. The CDR3 DNA sequence: TGCGCCAGCAGCACACGACCCCGACAGCTGAGCTCCTACAATGAGCAGTTCTTC. It specifies CASSTRPRQLSSYNEQFF. The variable domain in full, with the rest retrieved from reference TRBV5-1 and TRBJ2-1, is KAGVTQTPRYLIKTRGQQVTLSCSPISGHRSVSWYQQTPGQGLQFLFEYFSETQRNKGNFPGRFSGRQFSNSRSEMNVSTLELGDSALYLCASSTRPRQLSSYNEQFFGPGTRLTVL.

The V and J genes are TRBV27 and TRBJ2-3; TRBD2 matches 10 bases. Per the germline V gene, CDR1 is MNHEY and CDR2 is SMNVEV (reference sequence). Trimming at V came to 0 bases and at J to 14 bases, leaving 8 bases not matched to a gene. The CDR3 covers 14 residues. This CDR3 is CASSLSLLAGPLYF. The DNA for the CDR3 is TGTGCCAGCAGTTTATCGCTACTAGCGGGGCCCCTGTATTTT.

CDR3 residues: CAWSRGRRGFSETQYF. In nucleotides, the CDR3 is TGTGCCTGGAGTAGGGGAAGAAGGGGGTTCTCGGAGACCCAGTACTTC. This chain joins TRBV30 and TRBJ2-5, with D possibly being TRBD1 (6 bases). This CDR3 has 16 amino acids. Germline V gene sequence: CDR1 GTSNPN, CDR2 SVGIG (reference sequence). Trimming removed 2 bases at V and 5 bases at J, with 21 bases between.

The sample holds a few counts of this clone. This chain joins TRBV4-2 and TRBJ2-1, with 7 bases fitting TRBD1. This CDR3 has 16 amino acids. Germline lookup yields CDR1 LGHNA and CDR2 YNFKEQ. Trimming removed 4 bases from V and 3 bases from J; junction bases left unmatched: 9. The CDR3, as DNA: TGTGCCAGCAGCCGAGGAGGACAGGCCCTCTACAATGAGCAGTTCTTC. It yields the protein CASSRGGQALYNEQFF.

The chain joins TRBV19 to TRBJ1-4; 9 bases match TRBD1. The CDR3 is 15 amino acids. J gave up 8 bases and V 5 bases, and 9 bases lay outside the gene matches. The germline CDR1 and CDR2 sequences are LNHDA and SQIVND (reference sequence). CDR3 region: CASSSRDRVKEKLFF. The DNA for the CDR3 is TGTGCCAGTAGTTCCAGGGACAGGGTGAAGGAAAAACTGTTTTTT.

This chain links TRBV7-6 with TRBJ2-7, with no clear D. CDR3 size: 13 residues. The germline V gene has CDR1 SGHVS and CDR2 FNYEAQ. Trimming cost V 5 bases and J 5 bases, with 13 bases left between them. CDR3 nucleotides: TGTGCCAGCAGCCCCACAGAGTTACACGAGCAGTACTTC. This codes for CASSPTELHEQYF. The complete variable domain, with remaining parts taken from reference TRBV7-6 and TRBJ2-7, reads GAGVSQSPRYKVTKRGQDVALRCDPISGHVSLYWYRQALGQGPEFLTYFNYEAQQDKSGLPNDRFSAERPEGSISTLTIQRTEQRDSAMYRCASSPTELHEQYFGPGTRLTVT.

The rearrangement uses TRBV4-1 and TRBJ1-5, with 9 nucleotides matching TRBD1. V trimming: 1 base; J trimming: 16 bases; junction bases outside the gene matches: 14. The CDR3 is 15 amino acids. Germline V gene lookup returns CDR1 MGHRA and CDR2 YSYEKL. CDR3 sequence: CASSQVARSGTGIHF. The CDR3 DNA follows: TGCGCCAGCAGCCAAGTTGCGAGGAGTGGGACAGGGATACATTTT.

The chain combines TRBV28 with TRBJ2-5; maybe TRBD2 (6 bases). Germline values: CDR1 MDHEN, CDR2 SYDVKM. The V gene lost 4 bases and the J gene lost 1 base, with 10 bases spanning the gap. The CDR3 covers 14 residues. The CDR3 region has the DNA TGTGCCAGCAGTTCGGGACTGAGCCAAGAGACCCAGTACTTC. The encoded protein is CASSSGLSQETQYF.

The rearrangement links TRBV2 to TRBJ2-7, with D maybe TRBD2 (5 bases). Per germline, CDR1 SNHLY and CDR2 FYNNEI. Trimming cost V 4 bases and J 4 bases, with 8 bases left between them. The CDR3 covers 12 residues. The CDR3 DNA reads as TGTGCCAGCAGTGCTACGGGGTACGAGCAGTACTTC. Translated, it gives CASSATGYEQYF.

The genes are TRBV6-6 and TRBJ2-7, with a tentative D call TRBD1 (6 bases). This CDR3 region has 14 residues. V dropped 2 bases and J dropped 4 bases, with 12 bases sitting between them. Germline CDR1 and CDR2: MNHNY and SVGAGI (reference sequence). Written as DNA, the CDR3 is TGTGCCAGCAGTTACGAGGGACAAGTATACGAGCAGTACTTC. Translating gives CASSYEGQVYEQYF.